The sequence of this T cell receptor (beta chain) was determined in a study of shared clonotypes between healthy human individuals. Study context: Each donor's CD4 naive and CD4 memory cells filled three plates apiece, CD8 naive two, and CD8 memory one. Study-wide points: Enrolling few donors narrowed the genetic and exposure-history diversity that was represented.

CDR1 is MNHEY and CDR2 is SVGAGI in the germline V gene. Losses at the gene ends were 11 bases for V and 5 bases for J; bases not matched to a gene: 8. The CDR3 extends over 12 amino acids. Using immunoSEQ multiplex PCR, the repertoire was profiled, and TCRdb retains in-frame clones only, with some absent. Of about 2 million clones detected, 90% to 95% appear once; the ten largest clones hold roughly 0.13%. Caucasian adults living in Nashville, Tennessee, provided all samples. About this clone itself: Its target is unknown.

The material sequenced was naive CD4+ T cells sorted from blood. Noted subset: CD45RA+ positively selected. This sequence was found in a man between 18 and 29 years old in good health. The chain combines TRBV6-5 with TRBJ2-7, with TRBD2 matching 8 bases. The CDR3 DNA reads as TGTGCCTCTCGGGGGGGGGCGGACGAGCAGTACTTC. Translation: CASRGGADEQYF.